Listed here are 17 T cell receptor beta chains from one sample, sequenced in a study of blood T cell repertoires in COVID-19. The method was immunoSEQ multiplex PCR; TCRdb's version includes in-frame clones alone and lacks a portion of them. The table shows around 94,000 clones, with 85% to 90% occurring only once. Sequencing input: peripheral blood. These receptors were obtained from a man aged 50 or older with active or convalescent COVID-19.

The chain is built from TRBV10-2 and TRBJ2-7; D gene unclear. Per the germline V gene, CDR1 is WSHSY and CDR2 is SAAADI. Trimming cost V 7 bases and J 1 base, with 14 bases left between them. CDR3 size: 14 residues. As DNA, the CDR3 is TGCGCCAGCATGGGCCCGCCTAAATCCTACGAGCAGTACTTC. Its translation: CASMGPPKSYEQYF.

The J gene is TRBJ1-2, the V gene TRBV7-8; 7 nucleotides match TRBD1. V trimming: 5 bases; J trimming: 3 bases; junction bases outside the gene matches: 3. This CDR3 contains 13 residues. Germline CDR1 is SGHVS and CDR2 is FQNEAQ. The CDR3 spells CASSRGQDYGYTF. The CDR3 nucleotides read TGTGCCAGCAGCCGAGGACAGGACTATGGCTACACCTTC. Drawing the rest from reference TRBV7-8 and TRBJ1-2, the complete variable domain is GAGVSQSPRYKVAKRGQDVALRCDPISGHVSLFWYQQALGQGPEFLTYFQNEAQLDKSGLPSDRFFAERPEGSVSTLKIQRTQQEDSAVYLCASSRGQDYGYTFGSGTRLTVV.

V gene TRBV28 combines with J gene TRBJ2-2, with unresolved D. V shed 6 bases and J shed 5 bases, with 10 bases lying between them. Germline-derived CDR1 and CDR2 are MDHEN and SYDVKM. The CDR3 loop spans 13 amino acids. The CDR3 spells CASSPPQTGELFF. The DNA of the CDR3 is TGTGCCAGCAGCCCTCCCCAGACCGGGGAGCTGTTTTTT.

The sample holds a few counts of this clone. This chain connects TRBV6-6 to TRBJ2-1; D unresolved. Deletions cut 4 bases from V and 5 bases from J, with 12 bases between. This CDR3 region has 14 residues. Germline V CDR1 and CDR2: MNHNY, SVGAGI (reference sequence). CDR3 loop: CASSFPELNNEQFF. As DNA, the CDR3 is TGTGCCAGCAGTTTCCCCGAACTTAACAATGAGCAGTTCTTC.

The chain carries TRBV18 and TRBJ1-1; D remains unclear. Between the trimmed V and J ends, which lost 5 bases and 1 base, there was a span of 8 bases. Germline V CDR1 and CDR2: KGHSH, LQKENI. CDR3 length equals 13 residues. CDR3 in amino acids: CASSFAGNTEAFF. DNA for the CDR3: TGTGCCAGCTCATTTGCGGGGAACACTGAAGCTTTCTTT.

The chain couples TRBV19 to TRBJ2-4, with TRBD1 identical over 7 bases. This CDR3 is built from 16 residues. The V and J ends lost 5 bases and 1 base, in that order; junction bases with no gene match: 8. CDR1 is LNHDA, CDR2 SQIVND, per germline (reference sequence). In DNA form, the CDR3 reads TGTGCCAGTAGTCTTCTGGACAGGCCCGCCAAAAACATTCAGTACTTC. Amino acid sequence: CASSLLDRPAKNIQYF.

The V and J genes are TRBV28 and TRBJ1-5; 7 bases match TRBD1. Losses at the gene ends were 6 bases for V and 2 bases for J; bases not matched to a gene: 7. CDR1 and CDR2 from the germline V gene are MDHEN and SYDVKM. This CDR3 contains 15 residues. The CDR3 loop is CASRYRGNGNQPQHF. CDR3 DNA sequence: TGTGCCAGCAGGTACAGGGGTAATGGCAATCAGCCCCAGCATTTT.

The chain is built from TRBV5-8 and TRBJ2-1; D possibly corresponds to TRBD1 (6 bases). From germline, CDR1 is SGHTS and CDR2 YDEGEE. With 1 base removed from V and 2 bases from J, the gap between germline ends came to 7 bases. The CDR3 consists of 14 residues. The CDR3 reads CASSLTGTYNEQFF. Written as DNA, the CDR3 is TGTGCCAGCAGCTTGACAGGGACCTACAATGAGCAGTTCTTC.

The chain is built from TRBV27 and TRBJ1-1; D is possibly TRBD1 (5 bases). Per germline, CDR1 MNHEY and CDR2 SMNVEV (reference sequence). The CDR3 is 15 amino acids. The ends were cut back, 2 bases at V and 3 bases at J, with 13 bases in the middle. The CDR3: CASSLVGGGDTEAFF. The DNA for the CDR3 is TGTGCCAGCAGTTTAGTCGGGGGTGGGGACACTGAAGCTTTCTTT.

This clone was picked up a small number of times. J is TRBJ1-1 and V is TRBV10-1; D is perhaps TRBD1 (5 bases). V shed 11 bases and J shed 2 bases, with 12 bases lying between them. Germline-derived CDR1 and CDR2 are WNHNN and SYGVQD (reference sequence). The CDR3 loop spans 12 amino acids. Here the CDR3 DNA reads TGCGCCCAACTTCAGGGAAACACTGAAGCTTTCTTT. Amino acids: CAQLQGNTEAFF.

The rearrangement links TRBV2 to TRBJ2-7, with 8 positions matching TRBD1. The germline gives CDR1 SNHLY, CDR2 FYNNEI. V was pared by 2 bases and J by 4 bases, with 4 bases of the junction left unmatched. This CDR3 is 14 amino acids long. Written as DNA, the CDR3 is TGTGCCAGCAGTGAAATGGACAGGGAATACGAGCAGTACTTC. The encoded protein is CASSEMDREYEQYF. The entire variable domain, with the rest obtained from reference TRBV2 and TRBJ2-7, is as follows: EPEVTQTPSHQVTQMGQEVILRCVPISNHLYFYWYRQILGQKVEFLVSFYNNEISEKSEIFDDQFSVERPDGSNFTLKIRSTKLEDSAMYFCASSEMDREYEQYFGPGTRLTVT.

The chain carries TRBV18 and TRBJ1-5, with a possible D match to TRBD1 (5 bases). Germline loops: CDR1 KGHSH, CDR2 LQKENI. V was cut by 3 bases and J by 7 bases, with 16 bases left in between. This CDR3 is built from 15 residues. The CDR3 loop is CASSPGDLGSQPQHF. The CDR3 region has the DNA TGTGCCAGCTCACCGGGGGACTTAGGGAGCCAGCCCCAGCATTTT.

This chain connects TRBV6-6 to TRBJ2-5; D is unresolved. The CDR3 has 12 amino acids. V was cut by 2 bases and J by 5 bases, with 6 bases left in between. CDR1 and CDR2 from the germline V gene are MNHNY and SVGAGI (reference sequence). CDR3 region: CASSYSEETQYF. DNA for the CDR3: TGTGCCAGCAGTTACAGCGAGGAGACCCAGTACTTC.

This rearrangement joins TRBV10-1 to TRBJ1-3; D gene unclear. Trimming took off 5 bases at V and 0 bases at J, with 5 bases between the two ends. There are 13 residues in the CDR3. CDR1 is WNHNN and CDR2 is SYGVQD in the germline V gene (reference sequence). For the CDR3, the DNA is TGCGCCAGCAGTAGCTTCTCTGGAAACACCATATATTTT. It translates to CASSSFSGNTIYF.

The chain couples TRBV18 to TRBJ2-7; 9 nucleotides agree with TRBD1. The germline V gene encodes CDR1 KGHSH and CDR2 LQKENI. J lost 3 bases, V lost 6 bases, and 6 bases had no gene match. CDR3 length: 14 amino acids. CDR3 DNA sequence: TGTGCCAGCTCTACGGGACAGGGAGTCTACGAGCAGTACTTC. Translating it yields CASSTGQGVYEQYF.

The chain has TRBV19 and TRBJ1-2; 8 positions agree with TRBD1. The J segment lost 8 bases and the V segment lost 5 bases, leaving 4 bases of the junction unmatched. This CDR3 contains 12 residues. Germline V gene sequence: CDR1 LNHDA, CDR2 SQIVND (reference sequence). The CDR3 here is CASSRQGIGYTF. DNA for the CDR3: TGTGCCAGTAGTCGACAGGGGATCGGCTACACCTTC.

This chain uses TRBV12-3 or TRBV12-4 with TRBJ2-1; D might be TRBD2 (6 bases). With 3 bases removed from V and 9 bases from J, the gap between germline ends came to 9 bases. The CDR3 is made up of 12 amino acids. CDR3 protein: CASSFRGGEQFF. CDR3 nucleotides: TGTGCCAGCAGTTTTAGGGGAGGTGAGCAGTTCTTC.